This is a list of T cell receptor beta chains from one sample in a study of cytomegalovirus exposure and HLA in healthy donors. Produced via immunoSEQ multiplex PCR; TCRdb's table is partial and in-frame only. The sample lists some 180,000 clones; roughly four fifths were seen once. The sequenced sample was PBMCs. All receptors derive from a young man in good health and CMV-seronegative. The CDR3 runs from the conserved cysteine through the conserved F or W. D genes are given only for firm matches. Expanded clones are given a class, and other clones once, few, many or no size at all.

size	V	J	D	DNA	CDR3
-	TRBV19	TRBJ2-5	-	TGTGCCAGTAGTGTGGCGGGGCTCCCCCAAGAGACCCAGTACTTC	CASSVAGLPQETQYF
-	TRBV7-9	TRBJ1-4	-	TGTGCCAGCAGCTTAGGCTCGGTAGAGGAAAAACTGTTTTTT	CASSLGSVEEKLFF
few	TRBV2	TRBJ1-1	-	TGTGCCAGCCTGTTTTCAGGCACTGAAGCTTTCTTT	CASLFSGTEAFF
-	TRBV6-5	TRBJ2-2	-	TGTGCCAGCAGAGCGGCGGGCAACACCGGGGAGCTGTTTTTT	CASRAAGNTGELFF
few	TRBV10-1	TRBJ1-6	TRBD1	TGCGCCAGCAGTCGGGCACAGGGGTGGAATTCACCCCTCCACTTT	CASSRAQGWNSPLHF
few	TRBV11-3	TRBJ2-1	TRBD1	TGTGCCAGCAGCTTTATCACCGACTTGACCGGGACAGGAAACAATGAGCAGTTCTTC	CASSFITDLTGTGNNEQFF
-	TRBV9	TRBJ2-1	-	TGTGCCAGCAGCGTAGGTGGGAGGAACAGACACAATGAGCAGTTCTTC	CASSVGGRNRHNEQFF
-	TRBV14	TRBJ2-4	TRBD1	TGTGCCAGCGGGGACAGGGTGAACATTCAGTACTTC	CASGDRVNIQYF
-	TRBV10-1	TRBJ2-1	TRBD2	TGCGCCAGCAGTCCTCTAGCGGGAGCTTCCTACAATGAGCAGTTCTTC	CASSPLAGASYNEQFF
-	TRBV19	TRBJ1-5	-	TGTGCCAGTAGGGGGAGTCGGAGCAATCAGCCCCAGCATTTT	CASRGSRSNQPQHF
-	TRBV4-2	TRBJ2-3	-	TGTGCCAGCAGCCAAGATAACAGGGAAACAGATACGCAGTATTTT	CASSQDNRETDTQYF
-	TRBV6-1	TRBJ2-2	TRBD2	TGTGCCAGCAGTGCCACGGGACTAGCGGGAGCAGTGGGGGGGGAGCTGTTTTTT	CASSATGLAGAVGGELFF
few	TRBV27	TRBJ2-1	TRBD2	TGTGCCAGCAGCCCGGGACTAGCGGGGGTGAATGAGCAGTTCTTC	CASSPGLAGVNEQFF
-	TRBV7-9	TRBJ2-1	TRBD2	TGTGCCAGCAGCTTACCGGGACTAGCGGGGGACAATGAGCAGTTCTTC	CASSLPGLAGDNEQFF
-	TRBV4-2	TRBJ2-1	TRBD2	TGTGCCAGCAGCCAAGATGGTCTAGCGGGTAATGAGCAGTTCTTC	CASSQDGLAGNEQFF
-	TRBV5-1	TRBJ1-1	TRBD1	TGCGCCAGCAGCGAGACGGGACAGACGAACACTGAAGCTTTCTTT	CASSETGQTNTEAFF
few	TRBV6-5	TRBJ2-6	-	TGTGCCAGCAGTTACGGGAGCTCTGGGGCCAACGTCCTGACTTTC	CASSYGSSGANVLTF